This T cell receptor beta chain was captured in a study of cytomegalovirus exposure and HLA in healthy donors. CDR3 size: 12 residues. Per the germline V gene, CDR1 is MNHEY and CDR2 is SVGAGI. V shed 5 bases and J shed 9 bases, with 11 bases lying between them. Sequencing was performed with immunoSEQ multiplex PCR; in TCRdb, only in-frame clones are kept and a portion is missing. Of some 230,000 clones in the sample, 85% to 95% were seen once. Sequenced: PBMCs. J is TRBJ1-5 and V is TRBV6-5, with D possibly being TRBD1 (5 bases). This TCR derives from a woman aged 18-29 years in good health and CMV-seronegative. The chain's CDR3 is CASSQLGGPQHF. The CDR3 bases are TGTGCCAGCAGTCAACTGGGGGGGCCCCAGCATTTT.